The entry below gives a single TCR beta chain sequence along with its context. Its antigen is not known. The material for each subset, its genomic DNA, was split evenly across several immunoSEQ plates. Sequencing used immunoSEQ multiplex PCR; TCRdb keeps in-frame clones, though not all of them. In the table there are roughly 810,000 clones, 90% to 98% of which are singletons. The data stem from a study of shared clonotypes between healthy human individuals. At the level of the study: Those who served as donors were two women and three men between the ages of 18 and 49. The study's findings and limits: Rarefaction showed sorted-subset sequencing was incomplete despite large depth. Specimens sampled were limited to blood, with tissue repertoires likely differing.

Naive CD8 cells comprised CD45RO-negative, CCR7-positively selected cells, excluding terminally differentiated effector memory CD45RA+ cells. Germline values: CDR1 MNHEY, CDR2 SMNVEV (reference sequence). V trimming: 3 bases; J trimming: 1 base; junction bases outside the gene matches: 7. The CDR3 runs 16 residues. The receptor's source is a man aged 25 to 45 in good health. This chain connects TRBV27 to TRBJ2-5; 8 bases match TRBD2. The specimen was naive CD8+ T cells sorted from blood. The CDR3, as DNA: TGTGCCAGCAGTTTTGAGGCGGGAGGACTCCAAGAGACCCAGTACTTC. Amino acid sequence: CASSFEAGGLQETQYF.